The clone carrying this T cell receptor (beta chain) was picked up one time. This sample was taken from a study of blood T cells in healthy people across ages. The CDR3 spans 12 residues. V lost 2 bases and J lost 5, with 8 bases in between. Germline CDR1 and CDR2: SGHKS and YYEKEE (reference sequence). Primers used in a second PCR of roughly 7 to 12 cycles were a sample-barcoded 5' primer and a J-beta primer mix. Template switching added a 12-random-nucleotide identifier to every cDNA molecule. TCRdb reanalysed the 5' RACE reads using MiXCR and keeps one entry per CDR3 protein. The table includes about 1.8 million distinct CDR3 sequences, roughly 52% detected once.

The sample was blood. This sequence joins TRBV5-5 and TRBJ2-7; unclear D gene. The source is a middle-aged woman in good health. CDR3 protein: CASSFGWDEQYF. CDR3 in DNA: TGTGCCAGCAGCTTCGGGTGGGACGAGCAGTACTTC.